A single sample is the source of the 21 T cell receptor beta chains below, sequenced in a study of blood T cell repertoires in COVID-19. Sequencing was performed with immunoSEQ multiplex PCR; in TCRdb, only in-frame clones are kept and a portion is missing. The sample shows approximately 240,000 clones, approximately 83% of them seen only once. The source material was peripheral blood. All receptors derive from a woman in her 30s with COVID-19, enrolled during active disease.

J is TRBJ2-1 and V is TRBV30; 10 nucleotides agree with TRBD2. V lost 3 bases to trimming and J lost 9 bases; unmatched junction nucleotides: 17. Germline lookup yields CDR1 GTSNPN and CDR2 SVGIG (reference sequence). This CDR3 region has 17 residues. This CDR3 is CAWRSRTSGRLWGEQFF. The CDR3 region has the DNA TGTGCCTGGAGAAGCCGGACTAGCGGTCGCCTCTGGGGTGAGCAGTTCTTC. The whole variable domain, filled in from reference TRBV30 and TRBJ2-1, reads SQTIHQWPATLVQPVGSPLSLECTVEGTSNPNLYWYRQAAGRGLQLLFYSVGIGQISSEVPQNLSASRPQDRQFILSSKKLLLSDSGFYLCAWRSRTSGRLWGEQFFGPGTRLTVL.

This rearrangement joins TRBV3-1 (or the pseudogene TRBV3-2) to TRBJ2-1; the match to TRBD2 covers 12 bases. Germline trimming cut 10 bases from V and 7 bases from J; bases unmatched to any gene: 14. The germline V gene encodes CDR1 LGHDT and CDR2 YNNKEL (reference sequence). CDR3 size: 16 residues. CDR3 region: CATEPRLAGGPNEQFF. DNA for the CDR3: TGTGCCACCGAACCGCGCCTAGCGGGAGGGCCGAATGAGCAGTTCTTC.

The V gene is TRBV5-4, the J gene TRBJ2-7; D is uncertain. Germline V gene sequence: CDR1 SGHNT, CDR2 YYREEE (reference sequence). V was clipped by 0 bases and J by 0 bases, with 7 bases between them. This CDR3 has 14 residues. For the CDR3, the DNA is TGTGCCAGCAGCTTGGGTCTAATCTCCTACGAGCAGTACTTC. This translates into CASSLGLISYEQYF.

This clone came up a few times. V gene TRBV28 combines with J gene TRBJ1-6; D uncertain. V was cut by 1 base and J by 6 bases, with 10 bases left in between. Looked up from germline, CDR1 is MDHEN and CDR2 is SYDVKM. This CDR3 is built from 15 residues. CDR3 sequence: CASSLSPSLNSPLHF. DNA for the CDR3: TGTGCCAGCAGTTTATCCCCAAGCCTTAATTCACCCCTCCACTTT. The full variable domain, in which reference TRBV28 and TRBJ1-6 provide the parts outside the CDR3, is DVKVTQSSRYLVKRTGEKVFLECVQDMDHENMFWYRQDPGLGLRLIYFSYDVKMKEKGDIPEGYSVSREKKERFSLILESASTNQTSMYLCASSLSPSLNSPLHFGNGTRLTVT.

The rearrangement joins TRBV13 to TRBJ1-6, with no clear D. Trimming left V 5 bases short and J 11 bases short, with 10 bases between. The CDR3 contains 12 residues. In germline, CDR1 is PRHDT, CDR2 FYEKMQ (reference sequence). CDR3 DNA sequence: TGTGCCAGCAGCCCCGCCGGGGCACCCCTCCACTTT. Its protein is CASSPAGAPLHF.

This chain links TRBV3-1 (or the pseudogene TRBV3-2) with TRBJ2-7; 12 positions agree with TRBD2. Germline V lookup: CDR1 LGHDT, CDR2 YNNKEL (reference sequence). V lost 6 bases to trimming and J lost 5 bases; unmatched junction nucleotides: 11. The CDR3 length is 16 residues. The CDR3 sequence: CASSLTSGSFPHEQYF. The CDR3 DNA reads as TGTGCCAGCAGTCTGACTAGCGGGAGTTTCCCCCACGAGCAGTACTTC.

The chain couples TRBV7-8 to TRBJ1-2; TRBD1 matches at 10 bases. Germline CDR1 and CDR2: SGHVS and FQNEAQ. This CDR3 region has 14 residues. With 1 base clipped from V and 5 bases from J, the junction kept 1 base outside the gene matches. The CDR3 DNA sequence: TGTGCCAGCAGCTTAGGGGGACAGGGGTATGGCTACACCTTC. Its translation is CASSLGGQGYGYTF. Together with reference TRBV7-8 and TRBJ1-2, the CDR3 gives the full variable domain: GAGVSQSPRYKVAKRGQDVALRCDPISGHVSLFWYQQALGQGPEFLTYFQNEAQLDKSGLPSDRFFAERPEGSVSTLKIQRTQQEDSAVYLCASSLGGQGYGYTFGSGTRLTVV.

The V call is TRBV19, the J call TRBJ2-7; 10 nucleotides line up with TRBD1. This CDR3 contains 15 residues. J gave up 4 bases and V 8 bases, and 11 bases lay outside the gene matches. Germline loops: CDR1 LNHDA, CDR2 SQIVND (reference sequence). CDR3 protein: CASSYAVDRGYEQYF. CDR3 bases: TGTGCCAGTTCCTATGCCGTGGACAGGGGGTACGAGCAGTACTTC.

This clone was found once. The rearrangement uses TRBV7-2 and TRBJ1-5, with D hard to call. Between the trimmed V and J ends, which lost 5 bases and 3 bases, there was a span of 8 bases. CDR1 SGHTA and CDR2 FQGNSA come from the germline V gene. CDR3 size: 13 residues. As DNA, the CDR3 is TGTGCCAGCAGCCCAGATACCAATCAGCCCCAGCATTTT. This encodes CASSPDTNQPQHF.

The chain uses TRBV7-2 and TRBJ1-2; D gene ambiguous. This CDR3 has 14 residues. Germline loops: CDR1 SGHTA, CDR2 FQGNSA. V dropped 2 bases and J dropped 4 bases, with 11 bases sitting between them. The CDR3 spells CASSLFEASYGYTF. CDR3 DNA sequence: TGTGCCAGCAGCTTATTCGAGGCCTCCTATGGCTACACCTTC.

A remark on this clone: Different DNA sequences within this sample yield the same CDR3. This chain joins TRBV5-6 and TRBJ2-7; 7 bases are a match to TRBD1. Germline lookup yields CDR1 SGHDT and CDR2 YYEEEE. The CDR3 runs to 13 residues. V lost 3 bases to trimming and J lost 0 bases; unmatched junction nucleotides: 0. The CDR3 DNA sequence: TGTGCCAGCAGCTGGGACAGCTCCTACGAGCAGTACTTC. Translating gives CASSWDSSYEQYF. Filled out from reference TRBV5-6 and TRBJ2-7, the complete variable domain reads DAGVTQSPTHLIKTRGQQVTLRCSPKSGHDTVSWYQQALGQGPQFIFQYYEEEERQRGNFPDRFSGHQFPNYSSELNVNALLLGDSALYLCASSWDSSYEQYFGPGTRLTVT.

This clone showed up just a few times. The rearrangement joins TRBV19 to TRBJ1-1; D uncertain. The germline gives CDR1 LNHDA, CDR2 SQIVND (reference sequence). The CDR3 runs to 14 residues. Trimming shortened V by 1 base and J by 6 bases, and 12 bases separated the two germline ends. The CDR3 loop reads CASSIAGFGAEAFF. The CDR3, as DNA: TGTGCCAGTAGTATAGCGGGATTTGGGGCTGAAGCTTTCTTT.

The V call is TRBV7-3, the J call TRBJ2-3; D not resolved. CDR3 length: 15 residues. V lost 5 bases, J lost 2 bases, and 14 bases lay in between. Looked up from germline, CDR1 is SGHTA and CDR2 is FQGTGA. CDR3 DNA sequence: TGTGCCAGCAGCCGGCAGGTCGCCTACACAGATACGCAGTATTTT. It encodes CASSRQVAYTDTQYF.

V usage is TRBV9 and J usage is TRBJ2-7; D unresolved. The V and J ends lost 4 bases and 0 bases respectively, with 14 bases between them. CDR1 is SGDLS, CDR2 YYNGEE, per germline. The CDR3 covers 15 residues. The DNA for the CDR3 is TGTGCCAGCAGCCCCGACATTTCCAACTCCTACGAGCAGTACTTC. It translates to CASSPDISNSYEQYF.

The chain joins TRBV6-5 to TRBJ2-7; tentative D call: TRBD1 (5 bases). Trimming cost V 0 bases and J 2 bases, with 8 bases left between them. Germline V gene data show CDR1 as MNHEY and CDR2 as SVGAGI. This CDR3 is 14 amino acids long. The CDR3: CASSYSGAPYEQYF. CDR3 sequence (DNA): TGTGCCAGCAGTTACTCTGGGGCCCCCTACGAGCAGTACTTC.

The chain recombines TRBV5-1 with TRBJ1-1, with TRBD1 matching 8 bases. Per the germline V gene, CDR1 is SGHRS and CDR2 is YFSETQ. With 5 bases clipped from V and 1 base from J, the junction kept 7 bases outside the gene matches. There are 15 residues in the CDR3. The CDR3 reads CASSMTGAPNTEAFF. The CDR3 DNA reads as TGCGCCAGCAGTATGACAGGGGCCCCGAACACTGAAGCTTTCTTT. The whole variable domain, filled in from reference TRBV5-1 and TRBJ1-1, reads KAGVTQTPRYLIKTRGQQVTLSCSPISGHRSVSWYQQTPGQGLQFLFEYFSETQRNKGNFPGRFSGRQFSNSRSEMNVSTLELGDSALYLCASSMTGAPNTEAFFGQGTRLTVV.

The chain uses TRBV28 and TRBJ1-2, with a possible D match to TRBD1 (6 bases). The CDR3 loop spans 13 amino acids. Trimming pared 8 bases from V and 3 bases from J, leaving 13 bases between. Per germline, CDR1 MDHEN and CDR2 SYDVKM. CDR3 amino acids: CASRAGADYGYTF. The CDR3 DNA reads TGTGCCAGCCGGGCAGGGGCGGACTATGGCTACACCTTC.

The chain carries TRBV28 and TRBJ1-2; no clear D. In germline, CDR1 is MDHEN, CDR2 SYDVKM. Trimming pared 5 bases from V and 7 bases from J, leaving 14 bases between. CDR3 length: 13 residues. The CDR3 nucleotides are TGTGCCAGCAGTAGTACACCGGAGGGTGGCTACACCTTC. The encoded protein is CASSSTPEGGYTF.

The chain couples TRBV5-1 to TRBJ1-3, with TRBD1 as a possible D gene (6 bases). V dropped 2 bases and J dropped 1 base, with 13 bases sitting between them. The CDR3 runs 16 residues. Germline loops: CDR1 SGHRS, CDR2 YFSETQ. CDR3 residues: CASSFSSGASGNTIYF. CDR3 DNA: TGCGCCAGCAGCTTTTCCTCAGGGGCGTCTGGAAACACCATATATTTT.

This chain uses TRBV2 with TRBJ2-2; 7 nucleotides align to TRBD1. The ends lost 6 bases at V and 3 bases at J; junction bases unmatched: 4. The germline V gene encodes CDR1 SNHLY and CDR2 FYNNEI. The CDR3 is made up of 14 amino acids. The chain's CDR3 is CASSLGTDTGELFF. CDR3 sequence (DNA): TGTGCCAGCAGCCTCGGGACAGACACCGGGGAGCTGTTTTTT.

The rearrangement uses TRBV29-1 and TRBJ2-7; TRBD2 agrees at 8 bases. CDR1 SQVTM and CDR2 ANQGSEA come from the germline V gene. The junction had 12 bases not matched to a gene; V was cut back by 6 bases and J by 2 bases. This CDR3 spans 15 amino acids. The CDR3 loop is CSVNGVSGGTYEQYF. The CDR3 bases are TGCAGCGTGAATGGGGTAAGCGGGGGCACCTACGAGCAGTACTTC.